This T cell receptor beta chain was captured in a study of blood T cell repertoires in COVID-19. Seattle's enrolled individuals joined amid active infection and were then monitored longitudinally. With 7 bases clipped from V and 3 bases from J, the junction kept 3 bases outside the gene matches. Germline lookup yields CDR1 KGHDR and CDR2 SFDVKD. The CDR3 is 13 amino acids. Assay used: immunoSEQ multiplex PCR; TCRdb lists only in-frame clones, some missing. Among approximately 210,000 clones, around four fifths were seen once, and the ten largest hold under 0.95%. The receptor was isolated from a man between 60 and 70 years old with COVID-19, enrolled during active disease. The sequenced material came from peripheral blood. The chain is built from TRBV24-1 and TRBJ1-2; 8 bases are a match to TRBD1. DNA for the CDR3: TGTGCCACCAGGGGACAGGCGGACTATGGCTACACCTTC. Translated: CATRGQADYGYTF.